The source of this T cell receptor (beta chain) is a study of T-cell reconstitution after alpha-beta-depleted transplantation in children. Study-level results: T-cell counts and diversity at one year following transplant were attributed mainly to newly produced T cells.

The library targeted TCRbeta and was prepared with unique molecular identifiers. TCRdb reanalysed the PCR reads using MiXCR and keeps one entry per CDR3 protein. The profile shows fewer than 700,000 distinct CDR3 sequences, under 30% of them singletons. As concerns this clonotype: Its antigen is not identified.

This sample comprised PBMCs, mostly from graft donor cells, obtained 360 days after TCRalphabeta/CD19-depleted stem cell transplant. This receptor was identified in a boy in the first two years of life who had a stem cell transplant for acute myeloid leukemia, so the T cells may come from the graft donor.

The CDR3 reads CASSLEERGLSYNEQFF. The CDR3 DNA follows: TGTGCCAGCAGCTTGGAAGAGCGGGGGCTCTCCTACAATGAGCAGTTCTTC. The V gene is TRBV5-5, the J gene TRBJ2-1; TRBD2 matches at 8 bases. The CDR3 runs to 17 residues. After removal of 0 bases from V and 0 bases from J, the junction contained 5 bases not matched to a gene. Germline values: CDR1 SGHKS, CDR2 YYEKEE (reference sequence).